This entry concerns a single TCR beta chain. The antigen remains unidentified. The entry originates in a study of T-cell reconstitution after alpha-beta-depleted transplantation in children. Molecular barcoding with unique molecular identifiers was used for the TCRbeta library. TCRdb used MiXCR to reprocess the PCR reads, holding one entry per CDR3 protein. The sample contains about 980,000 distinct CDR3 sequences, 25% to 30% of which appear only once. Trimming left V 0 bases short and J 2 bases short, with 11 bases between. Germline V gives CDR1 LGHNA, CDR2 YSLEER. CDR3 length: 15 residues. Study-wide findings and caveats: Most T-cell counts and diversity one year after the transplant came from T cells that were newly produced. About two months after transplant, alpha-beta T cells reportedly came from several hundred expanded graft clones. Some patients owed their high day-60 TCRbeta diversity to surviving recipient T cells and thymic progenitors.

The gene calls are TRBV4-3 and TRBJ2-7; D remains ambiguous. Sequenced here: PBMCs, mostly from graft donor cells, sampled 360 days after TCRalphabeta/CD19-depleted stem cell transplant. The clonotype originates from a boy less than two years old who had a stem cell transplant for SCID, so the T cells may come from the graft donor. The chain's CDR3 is CASSQEGQTTYEQYF. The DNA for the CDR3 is TGCGCCAGCAGCCAAGAAGGGCAGACCACCTACGAGCAGTACTTC.